The next 17 T cell receptor beta chains were all read from a single sample in a study of tumor-infiltrating lymphocytes in localized non-small cell lung cancer. TCRdb's table, derived via immunoSEQ multiplex PCR, lists solely in-frame clones and lacks some. Altogether roughly 16,000 clones are present, around 78% being singletons, with the ten largest covering 4.9%. Sequenced: lung tumor tissue. Receptors were obtained from a human donor with non-small cell lung cancer.

The gene calls are TRBV18 and TRBJ2-7, with 7 bases identical to TRBD1. Germline loops: CDR1 KGHSH, CDR2 LQKENI. V lost 0 bases, J lost 5 bases, and 4 bases stayed unmatched. The CDR3 consists of 14 residues. The DNA for the CDR3 is TGTGCCAGCTCACCACCACAACAGGGGAACGAGCAGTACTTC. It yields the protein CASSPPQQGNEQYF.

The chain couples TRBV5-6 to TRBJ1-2; 7 bases match TRBD1. This CDR3 is 14 amino acids long. Germline V gives CDR1 SGHDT, CDR2 YYEEEE. V lost 4 bases, J lost 3 bases, and 6 bases stayed unmatched. For the CDR3, the DNA is TGTGCCAGCAGCGTCAGGGGGACTGACTATGGCTACACCTTC. It encodes CASSVRGTDYGYTF. The full variable domain, in which reference TRBV5-6 and TRBJ1-2 provide the parts outside the CDR3, is DAGVTQSPTHLIKTRGQQVTLRCSPKSGHDTVSWYQQALGQGPQFIFQYYEEEERQRGNFPDRFSGHQFPNYSSELNVNALLLGDSALYLCASSVRGTDYGYTFGSGTRLTVV.

The CDR3 is CASSRIPSYGYTF. The CDR3 nucleotides read TGTGCCAGCAGCCGGATCCCGAGTTATGGCTACACCTTC. V gene TRBV7-8 combines with J gene TRBJ1-2, with D uncertain. Germline V CDR1 and CDR2: SGHVS, FQNEAQ. V lost 5 bases and J lost 5, with 12 bases in between. This CDR3 is built from 13 residues. Full variable domain (rest looked up from reference TRBV7-8 and TRBJ1-2): GAGVSQSPRYKVAKRGQDVALRCDPISGHVSLFWYQQALGQGPEFLTYFQNEAQLDKSGLPSDRFFAERPEGSVSTLKIQRTQQEDSAVYLCASSRIPSYGYTFGSGTRLTVV.

The CDR3 protein is CASSAVTSGGELFF. The CDR3 region has the DNA TGTGCCAGCAGCGCAGTAACTAGCGGGGGCGAGCTGTTTTTT. The J gene is TRBJ2-2, the V gene TRBV9; 11 nucleotides agree with TRBD2. The CDR3 is 14 residues long. V shed 3 bases, J shed 11 bases, and the junction held 6 bases outside the gene matches. Germline CDR1 is SGDLS and CDR2 is YYNGEE.

This clone came up once. This chain's CDR3 is CASSSYTEAFF. CDR3 nucleotide sequence: TGTGCCAGCAGCTCCTACACTGAAGCTTTCTTT. The chain has TRBV11-2 and TRBJ1-1, with D unclear. V lost 4 bases, J lost 3 bases, and 3 bases lay in between. From germline, CDR1 is SGHAT and CDR2 FQNNGV. The CDR3 is made up of 11 amino acids.

CDR3 residues: CASSSPGGIGEKLFF. The CDR3 nucleotides read TGTGCCAGTAGTAGCCCCGGGGGGATCGGTGAAAAACTGTTTTTT. J is TRBJ1-4 and V is TRBV19; weak D call: TRBD1 (5 bases). The CDR3 covers 15 residues. Trimming left V 4 bases short and J 7 bases short, with 16 bases between. Germline CDR1 and CDR2: LNHDA and SQIVND (reference sequence).

The rearrangement links TRBV21-1 to TRBJ2-6; the listed D gene, TRBD1, was not tested against the DNA. TRBV21-1 is flagged as a pseudogene. CDR3 length: 16 amino acids. This chain's CDR3 is CASQVDTRSGANVLTF. In DNA, the CDR3 is TGTGCCAGCCAGGTGGACACTCGCTCTGGGGCCAACGTCCTGACTTTC.

The V and J genes are TRBV5-4 and TRBJ2-3; D is uncertain. Germline assignment: CDR1 SGHNT and CDR2 YYREEE (reference sequence). The CDR3 contains 14 residues. V lost 1 base, J lost 2 bases, and 8 bases lay in between. CDR3 amino acids: CASSLLSDTDTQYF. CDR3 nucleotide sequence: TGTGCCAGCAGCTTGCTGTCAGACACAGATACGCAGTATTTT.

The chain links TRBV11-2 to TRBJ2-7; possibly TRBD1 for D (6 bases). There are 17 residues in the CDR3. Trimming left V 5 bases short and J 2 bases short, with 22 bases between. Per the germline V gene, CDR1 is SGHAT and CDR2 is FQNNGV. In DNA, the CDR3 is TGTGCCAGCAGCCCCCTTGACAGGAAAGGGACCCCCTACGAGCAGTACTTC. Translation: CASSPLDRKGTPYEQYF.

This chain links TRBV27 with TRBJ2-7, with D possibly being TRBD1 (6 bases). There are 13 residues in the CDR3. In germline, CDR1 is MNHEY, CDR2 SMNVEV (reference sequence). Trimming shortened V by 9 bases and J by 2 bases, and 14 bases separated the two germline ends. The CDR3 nucleotides read TGTGCCAGTTCCCGGGACATCACCTACGAGCAGTACTTC. It yields the protein CASSRDITYEQYF.

V usage is TRBV27 and J usage is TRBJ2-2; 7 bases map to TRBD1. The CDR3 totals 15 residues. J was trimmed by 1 base and V by 3 bases; bases with no gene match: 2. CDR1 and CDR2 from the germline V gene are MNHEY and SMNVEV (reference sequence). In DNA form, the CDR3 reads TGTGCCAGCAGTTTGGACAGGATGAACACCGGGGAGCTGTTTTTT. It is translated as CASSLDRMNTGELFF.

This clone was observed once. The chain recombines TRBV5-4 with TRBJ1-2; D unresolved. The V end lost 0 bases, the J end lost 1 base, and 7 bases lay between the germline ends. The CDR3 totals 14 residues. CDR1 and CDR2 (germline): SGHNT, YYREEE (reference sequence). The CDR3 loop is CASSLEVVNYGYTF. The CDR3 coding sequence is TGTGCCAGCAGCTTGGAGGTGGTTAACTATGGCTACACCTTC.

The rearrangement links TRBV19 to TRBJ2-7; D is perhaps TRBD1 (5 bases). Trimming shortened V by 8 bases and J by 2 bases, and 16 bases separated the two germline ends. This CDR3 region has 14 residues. The germline V gene has CDR1 LNHDA and CDR2 SQIVND (reference sequence). For the CDR3, the DNA is TGTGCCAGTTCTACGGACATTCCTCCCTACGAGCAGTACTTC. Protein product: CASSTDIPPYEQYF.

This sequence joins TRBV5-1 and TRBJ1-1; D ambiguous. This CDR3 has 15 amino acids. Trimming shortened V by 0 bases and J by 5 bases, and 14 bases separated the two germline ends. The germline V gene encodes CDR1 SGHRS and CDR2 YFSETQ. CDR3 sequence reads: CASSLEPASGTEAFF. CDR3 in DNA: TGCGCCAGCAGCTTGGAACCAGCCTCCGGGACTGAAGCTTTCTTT. Full variable domain (missing parts from reference TRBV5-1 and TRBJ1-1): KAGVTQTPRYLIKTRGQQVTLSCSPISGHRSVSWYQQTPGQGLQFLFEYFSETQRNKGNFPGRFSGRQFSNSRSEMNVSTLELGDSALYLCASSLEPASGTEAFFGQGTRLTVV.

This chain uses TRBV6-6 with TRBJ1-4; no firm D call. Germline lookup yields CDR1 MNHNY and CDR2 SVGAGI (reference sequence). V was shortened by 0 bases and J by 7 bases, with 3 bases between the two germline ends. The CDR3 has 12 amino acids. CDR3 sequence: CASSYSLEKLFF. CDR3 DNA: TGTGCCAGCAGTTACTCGCTTGAAAAACTGTTTTTT.

The gene calls are TRBV7-9 and TRBJ2-1; D may correspond to TRBD1 or TRBD2 (7 bases each). Germline-derived CDR1 and CDR2 are SEHNR and FQNEAQ (reference sequence). The V end was cut by 3 bases, the J end by 9 bases, with 15 bases between. The CDR3 is 14 residues long. The CDR3 spells CASSFYDREGEQFF. The CDR3 region has the DNA TGTGCCAGCAGCTTTTACGACAGGGAGGGTGAGCAGTTCTTC.

The J gene is TRBJ1-5, the V gene TRBV19; the match to TRBD1 covers 7 bases. After removal of 5 bases from V and 0 bases from J, the junction contained 7 bases not matched to a gene. This CDR3 comprises 16 residues. The V gene's germline CDR1 is LNHDA and CDR2 SQIVND (reference sequence). As DNA, the CDR3 is TGTGCCAGTAGTTCCAGGACAGGAGTTAGCAATCAGCCCCAGCATTTT. This translates into CASSSRTGVSNQPQHF.